Sequencing of this T cell receptor beta chain was carried out in a study of technical replicates of blood from a few donors. The germline V gene encodes CDR1 SQVTM and CDR2 ANQGSEA. Trimming shortened V by 7 bases and J by 9 bases, and 13 bases separated the two germline ends. CDR3 length: 11 amino acids. Some clones are missing from TCRdb's copy, which holds only in-frame ones; the method was immunoSEQ multiplex PCR. This repertoire shows over 55,000 clones, about 87% found once; its top ten account for under 6.5%. This clonotype was sampled from a human donor in good health. Some clones in this sample may be carry-over from other donors' samples. Sequencing was performed on PBMCs. The chain combines TRBV29-1 with TRBJ2-1, with a possible D match to TRBD2 (6 bases). For the CDR3, the DNA is TGCAGCGCGGCAAGGCGGGGTGAGCAGTTCTTC. Translated: CSAARRGEQFF.